These T cell receptor beta chains were read from a single sample in a study of blood T cell repertoires in COVID-19. Repertoires were generated with immunoSEQ multiplex PCR, while TCRdb's copy carries only in-frame clones and drops some. The table has about 260,000 clones, over 75% seen once. Sequencing used PBMCs or T cells enriched from blood (not recorded which). These receptors came from a woman in her thirties or forties who had been exposed to COVID-19. Each CDR3 is given with its conserved first and last residue. A D gene is named only where the DNA matches it firmly. Clone sizes are given selectively: once, few, many, or a class where the clone is expanded.

d_gene: .; v_gene: TRBV27; j_gene: TRBJ1-4; abundance: once; CDR3nt: TGTGCCAGCAGTTTTCGGGGGGCGGGTGAAAAACTGTTTTTT; CDR3aa: CASSFRGAGEKLFF
d_gene: .; v_gene: TRBV30; j_gene: TRBJ2-7; abundance: once; CDR3nt: TGTGCCTGGAGTGTAGGGCAGGGTCCCTACGAGCAGTACTTC; CDR3aa: CAWSVGQGPYEQYF
d_gene: TRBD2; v_gene: TRBV18; j_gene: TRBJ2-2; abundance: few; CDR3nt: TGTGCCAGCTCACCCCCCGCGGGGGTGTACACCGGGGAGCTGTTTTTT; CDR3aa: CASSPPAGVYTGELFF
d_gene: TRBD2; v_gene: TRBV28; j_gene: TRBJ2-1; abundance: .; CDR3nt: TGTGCCAGCAGCCTTAGCGGGGACAATGAGCAGTTCTTC; CDR3aa: CASSLSGDNEQFF
d_gene: .; v_gene: TRBV7-9; j_gene: TRBJ1-2; abundance: .; CDR3nt: TGTGCCAGCAGCCCTGCAGGGTCGCATGGCTACACCTTC; CDR3aa: CASSPAGSHGYTF
d_gene: TRBD1; v_gene: TRBV5-1; j_gene: TRBJ1-4; abundance: .; CDR3nt: TGCGCCAGCAGCTTGGGGACAGGGGGCCCCTCGGGACTGTTTTTT; CDR3aa: CASSLGTGGPSGLFF
d_gene: TRBD1; v_gene: TRBV23-1; j_gene: TRBJ2-7; abundance: .; CDR3nt: TGCGCCAGCAGTCACCCCCGACAGGGTTCTACCTACGAGCAGTACTTC; CDR3aa: CASSHPRQGSTYEQYF
d_gene: TRBD2; v_gene: TRBV4-1; j_gene: TRBJ2-2; abundance: .; CDR3nt: TGCGCCAGCAGCCAAGATGGAGGGCTAGCGGGGGCCCTCCGGGGCGGGGAGCTGTTTTTT; CDR3aa: CASSQDGGLAGALRGGELFF
d_gene: .; v_gene: TRBV14; j_gene: TRBJ2-2; abundance: .; CDR3nt: TGTGCCAGCAGCTACACGTACACCGGGGAGCTGTTTTTT; CDR3aa: CASSYTYTGELFF
d_gene: TRBD1; v_gene: TRBV6-6; j_gene: TRBJ2-1; abundance: .; CDR3nt: TGTGCCAGCAGTTACTCCGTCGACAGGGATGTGAATGAGCAGTTCTTC; CDR3aa: CASSYSVDRDVNEQFF
d_gene: .; v_gene: TRBV10-3; j_gene: TRBJ1-5; abundance: .; CDR3nt: TGTGCCATCACCGTACCGGGAGCTACCCTCGATCAGCCCCAGCATTTT; CDR3aa: CAITVPGATLDQPQHF
d_gene: .; v_gene: TRBV5-4; j_gene: TRBJ1-2; abundance: many; CDR3nt: TGTGCCAGCAGCTTGGGGGCTGGCAGGCCCTATGGCTACACCTTC; CDR3aa: CASSLGAGRPYGYTF
d_gene: .; v_gene: TRBV5-8; j_gene: TRBJ1-2; abundance: .; CDR3nt: TGTGCCAGCACCTGGGGGGGAGGTAGCTATGGCTACACCTTC; CDR3aa: CASTWGGGSYGYTF
d_gene: .; v_gene: TRBV7-9; j_gene: TRBJ1-2; abundance: .; CDR3nt: TGTGCCAGCAGCTTAGCGAGGCGCCGGGGGGTCGGCTACACCTTC; CDR3aa: CASSLARRRGVGYTF
d_gene: TRBD1; v_gene: TRBV6-4; j_gene: TRBJ1-6; abundance: .; CDR3nt: TGTGCCAGCAGTGACGGGACAGGGGGGACACCCCTCCACTTT; CDR3aa: CASSDGTGGTPLHF
d_gene: .; v_gene: TRBV5-4; j_gene: TRBJ1-1; abundance: once; CDR3nt: TGTGCCAGCAGCTCCTGGGCGAACACTGAAGCTTTCTTT; CDR3aa: CASSSWANTEAFF
d_gene: TRBD2; v_gene: TRBV5-4; j_gene: TRBJ2-1; abundance: .; CDR3nt: TGTGCCAGCAACCTAGCGGGGGGGCGAGTTCGGCAGTTCTTC; CDR3aa: CASNLAGGRVRQFF
d_gene: TRBD2; v_gene: TRBV7-3; j_gene: TRBJ2-3; abundance: .; CDR3nt: TGTGCCAGCAGCTCACGGGCTAGCGGGGCAGATACGCAGTATTTT; CDR3aa: CASSSRASGADTQYF
d_gene: .; v_gene: TRBV5-1; j_gene: TRBJ2-3; abundance: .; CDR3nt: TGCGCCAGCAGCGACGACAGGAGTCACGATACGCAGTATTTT; CDR3aa: CASSDDRSHDTQYF
d_gene: TRBD2; v_gene: TRBV7-9; j_gene: TRBJ2-1; abundance: many; CDR3nt: TGTGCCAGCAGTGGTCGGGAGGGCCATGAGCAGTTCTTC; CDR3aa: CASSGREGHEQFF
d_gene: .; v_gene: TRBV7-3; j_gene: TRBJ1-1; abundance: once; CDR3nt: TGTGCCAGCAGCTTAACAAGAGCTTGGAACACTGAAGCTTTCTTT; CDR3aa: CASSLTRAWNTEAFF
d_gene: .; v_gene: TRBV3-1/TRBV3-2; j_gene: TRBJ2-4; abundance: .; CDR3nt: TGTGCCAGCAGCCAACATCGGGAGTTATCCAAAAACATTCAGTACTTC; CDR3aa: CASSQHRELSKNIQYF
d_gene: .; v_gene: TRBV12-3/TRBV12-4; j_gene: TRBJ2-1; abundance: .; CDR3nt: TGTGCCAGCAGTACAGGTTACGAGCAGTTCTTC; CDR3aa: CASSTGYEQFF
d_gene: TRBD2; v_gene: TRBV28; j_gene: TRBJ2-1; abundance: .; CDR3nt: TGTGCCATACGACTAGCGCCTAGCTCCTACAATGAGCAGTTCTTC; CDR3aa: CAIRLAPSSYNEQFF
d_gene: TRBD2; v_gene: TRBV4-2; j_gene: TRBJ2-1; abundance: .; CDR3nt: TGTGCCAGCAGCCAAGACCTAGCGGGAGGAAGAGATGAGCAGTTCTTC; CDR3aa: CASSQDLAGGRDEQFF
d_gene: TRBD1; v_gene: TRBV6-5; j_gene: TRBJ1-5; abundance: .; CDR3nt: TGTGCCAGCAGACAGGGGGCAGATCAGCCCCAGCATTTT; CDR3aa: CASRQGADQPQHF
d_gene: TRBD1; v_gene: TRBV7-9; j_gene: TRBJ1-5; abundance: once; CDR3nt: TGTGCCAGCAGCTCAGTAAGGACAGGGGGCGCCGGAGTGTGGCCCCAGCATTTT; CDR3aa: CASSSVRTGGAGVWPQHF
d_gene: TRBD1; v_gene: TRBV13; j_gene: TRBJ1-5; abundance: .; CDR3nt: TGTGCCAGCAGCCTTAACTGGACAGGGGTAGGCAATCAGCCCCAGCATTTT; CDR3aa: CASSLNWTGVGNQPQHF